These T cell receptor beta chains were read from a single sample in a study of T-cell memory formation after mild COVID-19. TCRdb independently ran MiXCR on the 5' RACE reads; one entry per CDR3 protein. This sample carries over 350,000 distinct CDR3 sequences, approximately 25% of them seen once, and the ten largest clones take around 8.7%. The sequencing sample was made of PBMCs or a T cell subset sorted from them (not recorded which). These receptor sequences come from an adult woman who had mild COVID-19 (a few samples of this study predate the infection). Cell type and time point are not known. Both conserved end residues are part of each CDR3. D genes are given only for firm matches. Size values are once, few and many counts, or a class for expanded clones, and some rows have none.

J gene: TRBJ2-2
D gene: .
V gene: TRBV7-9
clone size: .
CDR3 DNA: TGTGCCAGCACCCCGGGCCTAAACACCGGGGAGCTGTTTTTT
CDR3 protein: CASTPGLNTGELFF

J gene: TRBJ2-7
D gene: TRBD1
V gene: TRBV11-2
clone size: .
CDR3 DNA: TGTGCCAGCAGCACGACAGGGTTTGGCTCCTACGAGCAGTACTTC
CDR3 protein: CASSTTGFGSYEQYF

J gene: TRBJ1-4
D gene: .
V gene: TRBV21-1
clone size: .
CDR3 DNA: TGTGCCAGCAGCCCACAGGGGAAGGGAAATGAAAAACTGTTTTTT
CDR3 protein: CASSPQGKGNEKLFF

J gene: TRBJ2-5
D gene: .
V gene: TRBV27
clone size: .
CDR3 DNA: TGTGCCAGCAGTCTCATCTCGGGGGCTCTGGAGACCCAGTACTTC
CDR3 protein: CASSLISGALETQYF

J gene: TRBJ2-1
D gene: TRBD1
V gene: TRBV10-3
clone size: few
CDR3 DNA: TGTGCCGCAGGTTCGGGGGACAGGGGGAGGAATGAGCAGTTCTTC
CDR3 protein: CAAGSGDRGRNEQFF

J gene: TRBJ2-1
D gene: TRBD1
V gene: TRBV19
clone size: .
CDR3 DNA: TGTGCCAGTTCCCGACAGGGCCTCAACAAGTTCTTC
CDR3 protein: CASSRQGLNKFF

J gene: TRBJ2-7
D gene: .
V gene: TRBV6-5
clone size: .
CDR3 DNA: TGTGCCAGCAGTTACAGGGGCGTTGATAGGACCTACGAGCAGTACTTC
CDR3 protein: CASSYRGVDRTYEQYF

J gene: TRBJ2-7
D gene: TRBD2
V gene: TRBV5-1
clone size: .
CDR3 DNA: TGCGCCAGCAGCTTGATGACTAGCGGGGGCTACGAGCAGTACTTC
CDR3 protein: CASSLMTSGGYEQYF

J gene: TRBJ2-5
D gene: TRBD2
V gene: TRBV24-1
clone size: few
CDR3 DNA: TGTGCCACCAGTGATCGGACTAGCGGACAAGAGACCCAGTACTTC
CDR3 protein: CATSDRTSGQETQYF

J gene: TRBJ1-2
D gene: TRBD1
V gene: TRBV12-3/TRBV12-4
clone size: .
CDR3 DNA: TGTGCCAGCAGAGCAAACCGGGACAGGGGTTCGATCTATGGCTACACCTTC
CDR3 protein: CASRANRDRGSIYGYTF

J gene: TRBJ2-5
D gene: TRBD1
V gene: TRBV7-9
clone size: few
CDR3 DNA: TGTGCCAGCAGCGAAACCGGGACAGGGGTTCCAGAGACCCAGTACTTC
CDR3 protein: CASSETGTGVPETQYF

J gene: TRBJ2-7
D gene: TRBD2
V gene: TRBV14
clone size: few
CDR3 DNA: TGTGCCAGCAGCCACGGGGGGAGCTCCTACGAGCAGTACTTC
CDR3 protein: CASSHGGSSYEQYF

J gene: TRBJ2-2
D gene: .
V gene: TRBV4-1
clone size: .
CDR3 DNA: TGCGCCAGCAGCCAAAGCTACAGCTCCGGGGAGCTGTTTTTT
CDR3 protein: CASSQSYSSGELFF

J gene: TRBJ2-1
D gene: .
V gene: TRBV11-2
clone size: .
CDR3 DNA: TGTGCCAGCAGCTTAAATCACAGGCCTCCTAACAATGAGCAGTTCTTC
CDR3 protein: CASSLNHRPPNNEQFF